The rows below give T cell receptor beta chains drawn from one sample of a study of cytomegalovirus exposure and HLA in healthy donors. Here immunoSEQ multiplex PCR was the method, and the copy in TCRdb shows in-frame clones only, minus some. The sample comprises roughly 180,000 clones, roughly 82% of which are singletons, and less than 2% rests with the top ten. Source material: PBMCs. Receptors originate from a man between 40 and 49 years old in good health and CMV-seronegative. The CDR3 runs from the conserved cysteine through the conserved F or W. A D gene is named only where the DNA matches it firmly. Size tells how often a clone was seen (once, few, many) or the class of an expanded clone, and some rows leave it out.

>NA|TRBV7-3|NA|TRBJ2-7
CASSFGGRGPPYEQYF
TGTGCCAGCAGCTTCGGAGGCAGGGGACCTCCCTACGAGCAGTACTTC
>NA|TRBV7-2|few|TRBJ2-1
CASSLTSNEQFF
TGTGCCAGCAGCTTAACTAGCAATGAGCAGTTCTTC
>TRBD1|TRBV7-2|NA|TRBJ2-4
CASKDRGGWVQYF
TGTGCCAGTAAGGACAGGGGTGGTTGGGTTCAGTACTTC
>TRBD1|TRBV7-8|NA|TRBJ1-1
CASSFLSTGNVATEAFF
TGTGCCAGCAGCTTCCTATCGACAGGGAATGTTGCCACTGAAGCTTTCTTT
>TRBD2|TRBV7-3|NA|TRBJ2-3
CASSLFAGGADTQYF
TGTGCCAGCAGCTTATTTGCGGGGGGGGCAGATACGCAGTATTTT
>NA|TRBV6-5|NA|TRBJ2-1
CASSPGLASLNEQFF
TGTGCCAGCAGCCCCGGCCTAGCGAGTTTAAATGAGCAGTTCTTC
>NA|TRBV11-2|NA|TRBJ2-2
CASSVTTAVTGELFF
TGTGCCAGCAGCGTCACTACTGCGGTCACCGGGGAGCTGTTTTTT
>TRBD2|TRBV7-8|NA|TRBJ2-2
CASSSSGGSAGELFF
TGTGCCAGCAGCTCCTCTGGCGGGAGTGCCGGGGAGCTGTTTTTT
>TRBD2|TRBV9|NA|TRBJ2-3
CASSLRTSGGPTDTQYF
TGTGCCAGCAGCCTCCGGACTAGCGGGGGGCCAACAGATACGCAGTATTTT
>NA|TRBV6-6|NA|TRBJ2-3
CASTLGAYTDTQYF
TGTGCCAGCACCTTGGGGGCCTACACAGATACGCAGTATTTT
>TRBD2|TRBV14|NA|TRBJ2-3
CASSPPRSGRADTQYF
TGTGCCAGCAGCCCGCCTCGGAGCGGGAGGGCAGATACGCAGTATTTT
>TRBD2|TRBV19|NA|TRBJ2-1
CASSIWGGSGANEQFF
TGTGCCAGTAGTATATGGGGGGGTAGCGGGGCCAATGAGCAGTTCTTC
>NA|TRBV28|NA|TRBJ1-2
CASRPSGVIGGYTF
TGTGCCAGCAGACCCTCAGGGGTAATTGGGGGCTACACCTTC
>TRBD2|TRBV15|NA|TRBJ2-1
CATSRSGTSGGGGQFF
TGTGCCACCAGCAGGTCCGGGACTAGCGGGGGGGGTGGGCAGTTCTTC
>TRBD2|TRBV19|NA|TRBJ2-3
CASSRTSGASDTQYF
TGTGCCAGTAGCAGGACTAGCGGGGCTTCAGATACGCAGTATTTT
>TRBD2|TRBV4-3|NA|TRBJ2-7
CASSRKTVEDGLAGVYEQYF
TGCGCCAGCAGCCGGAAGACCGTAGAGGACGGACTAGCGGGGGTATACGAGCAGTACTTC
>NA|TRBV2|once|TRBJ2-7
CASSEPNRVYEQYF
TGTGCCAGCAGTGAACCAAACAGGGTATACGAGCAGTACTTC
>NA|TRBV6-5|NA|TRBJ2-5
CASSYSEGAGTQYF
TGTGCCAGCAGTTACTCGGAGGGGGCGGGGACCCAGTACTTC
>NA|TRBV28|NA|TRBJ1-1
CASCNNPGQNTEAFF
TGTGCCAGCTGCAACAACCCGGGACAGAACACTGAAGCTTTCTTT
>TRBD1|TRBV10-1|NA|TRBJ1-6
CASSDLGQQYNSPLHF
TGCGCCAGCAGTGACCTGGGACAGCAATATAATTCACCCCTCCACTTT
>NA|TRBV7-2|NA|TRBJ2-6
CASGGGSNSGANVLTF
TGTGCCTCTGGGGGAGGCTCGAACTCTGGGGCCAACGTCCTGACTTTC
>NA|TRBV6-4|NA|TRBJ2-1
CASTRMNYNEQFF
TGTGCCAGCACGCGCATGAACTACAATGAGCAGTTCTTC
>NA|TRBV29-1|once|TRBJ1-1
CSVGGYTEAFF
TGCAGCGTTGGAGGGTACACTGAAGCTTTCTTT
>TRBD1|TRBV5-1|NA|TRBJ2-3
CASSLDSAGGRDTQYF
TGCGCCAGCAGCTTGGATTCGGCAGGGGGCAGAGATACGCAGTATTTT
>TRBD1|TRBV7-2|few|TRBJ1-3
CASSLTGASSGNTIYF
TGTGCCAGCAGCTTGACAGGGGCCTCCTCTGGAAACACCATATATTTT
>NA|TRBV11-2|once|TRBJ2-3
CASSPNSGRTDTQYF
TGTGCCAGCAGCCCGAATAGCGGTCGCACAGATACGCAGTATTTT
>NA|TRBV29-1|NA|TRBJ2-7
CSAGHGIYEQYF
TGCAGCGCCGGACACGGTATCTACGAGCAGTACTTC
>TRBD2|TRBV4-1|NA|TRBJ2-1
CASRENPGLVNNEQFF
TGCGCCAGCAGAGAAAATCCGGGACTAGTTAACAATGAGCAGTTCTTC
>TRBD1|TRBV18|NA|TRBJ1-1
CASSVGQGNTEAFF
TGTGCCAGCTCCGTCGGACAGGGGAACACTGAAGCTTTCTTT
>NA|TRBV18|NA|TRBJ2-2
CASFRGTDTGELFF
TGTGCCAGCTTTCGGGGTACGGACACCGGGGAGCTGTTTTTT
>NA|TRBV6-1|NA|TRBJ2-7
CASSDAPTGFHEQYF
TGTGCCAGCAGTGATGCCCCTACAGGATTCCACGAGCAGTACTTC
>TRBD1|TRBV19|NA|TRBJ1-2
CASSRGDRRDYGYTF
TGTGCCAGTAGTCGGGGGGACAGGAGAGACTATGGCTACACCTTC
>TRBD2|TRBV30|NA|TRBJ2-3
CAWRMTGGTTDTQYF
TGTGCCTGGAGGATGACGGGGGGGACCACAGATACGCAGTATTTT
>TRBD2|TRBV2|once|TRBJ2-3
CASRASGGVDTQYF
TGTGCCAGCAGAGCTAGCGGGGGTGTAGATACGCAGTATTTT
>TRBD2|TRBV10-3|NA|TRBJ2-4
CATGTSGSGGIQYF
TGTGCCACAGGGACTAGCGGGAGTGGAGGCATTCAGTACTTC
>TRBD2|TRBV30|NA|TRBJ2-1
CACLATSISFSSYNEQFF
TGTGCCTGTCTAGCGACTAGCATCTCCTTTAGCTCCTACAATGAGCAGTTCTTC
>TRBD1|TRBV11-3|NA|TRBJ1-1
CASRPDRGGTEAFF
TGTGCCAGCAGACCCGACAGGGGAGGAACTGAAGCTTTCTTT
>NA|TRBV11-2|NA|TRBJ1-5
CASSLGLNQPQHF
TGTGCCAGCAGCTTAGGACTAAATCAGCCCCAGCATTTT
>TRBD1|TRBV27|NA|TRBJ1-6
CASRKDRGNSPLHF
TGTGCCAGCAGGAAGGACAGGGGTAATTCACCCCTCCACTTT
>NA|TRBV18|once|TRBJ1-5
CASSQSPRGVGNQPQHF
TGTGCCAGCTCACAATCCCCCCGGGGGGTAGGCAATCAGCCCCAGCATTTT
>TRBD2|TRBV6-6|NA|TRBJ2-7
CASSYQREASYEQYF
TGTGCCAGCAGTTACCAGCGGGAGGCTTCCTACGAGCAGTACTTC
>NA|TRBV6-5|NA|TRBJ1-5
CASSPRGNSNQPQHF
TGTGCCAGCAGCCCACGGGGAAATAGCAATCAGCCCCAGCATTTT
>NA|TRBV7-2|NA|TRBJ2-1
CASSFNQRLNEQFF
TGTGCCAGCAGCTTTAATCAGCGCCTCAATGAGCAGTTCTTC
>TRBD2|TRBV30|NA|TRBJ2-1
CASAGGREQFF
TGTGCGTCGGCGGGGGGGCGGGAGCAGTTCTTC
>NA|TRBV6-6|NA|TRBJ2-7
CASSYSSGAYEQYF
TGTGCCAGCAGTTACTCGTCAGGGGCGTACGAGCAGTACTTC
>TRBD2|TRBV7-9|NA|TRBJ2-7
CASSLDGRINEQYF
TGTGCCAGCAGCTTAGACGGGAGGATCAACGAGCAGTACTTC
>NA|TRBV30|once|TRBJ1-2
CAWSEEAYGYTF
TGTGCCTGGAGTGAGGAGGCCTATGGCTACACCTTC
>NA|TRBV7-9|NA|TRBJ2-1
CASSLPVDRVFF
TGTGCCAGCAGCCTGCCAGTAGACCGGGTGTTCTTC
>NA|TRBV4-2|NA|TRBJ2-5
CASSQVRGSETQYF
TGTGCCAGCAGCCAAGTGCGAGGATCAGAGACCCAGTACTTC
>NA|TRBV28|NA|TRBJ1-2
CAGNIQGNYGYTF
TGTGCCGGCAACATACAGGGCAACTATGGCTACACCTTC
>TRBD1|TRBV5-1|NA|TRBJ2-7
CASSAGPGQGTYEQYF
TGCGCCAGCAGCGCGGGACCGGGACAGGGAACCTACGAGCAGTACTTC
>TRBD1|TRBV9|NA|TRBJ2-2
CASSPRITGANTGELFF
TGTGCCAGCAGCCCCCGAATTACAGGGGCGAACACCGGGGAGCTGTTTTTT
>TRBD2|TRBV4-1|NA|TRBJ2-2
CASSQVVSGAYTGELFF
TGCGCCAGCAGCCAAGTCGTTAGCGGGGCGTACACCGGGGAGCTGTTTTTT
>NA|TRBV28|NA|TRBJ1-2
CASSLGRGTGYGYTF
TGTGCCAGCAGTTTAGGCAGGGGCACTGGATATGGCTACACCTTC
>NA|TRBV7-3|NA|TRBJ2-1
CASSLDTYNEQFF
TGTGCCAGCAGCTTGGACACTTACAATGAGCAGTTCTTC